This record covers a single TCR beta chain. The antigen remains undetermined. The source of the sample is a study of monozygotic twins with inflammatory bowel disease. Whole-study results and caveats: Nothing supported a single strong signal or clonotype that was associated with IBD.

Every TCR library consumed approximately 4,000 ng of total RNA. TCRdb reprocessed the 5' RACE reads and keeps a single row for each CDR3 protein, giving no DNA. The sample features 110,000 or so distinct CDR3 sequences, with 9.5% to 15% in its top ten. Blood, roughly 2.5 ml, was drawn per donor. This CDR3 region has 13 residues. CDR1 is SGHTA, CDR2 FQGNSA, per germline. The specimen sequenced was blood. This receptor was obtained from a human donor with ulcerative colitis or Crohn's disease, or a healthy co-twin of an affected twin (not recorded which). The V call is TRBV7-2, the J call TRBJ2-3; TCRdb outputs TRBD1, but without DNA this stays unchecked. CDR3 sequence reads: CASSAGATDTQYF.